This T cell receptor beta chain originates from a study of technical replicates of blood from a handful of donors. Germline CDR1 is SGHVS and CDR2 is FNYEAQ. This CDR3 region has 14 residues. The V end was cut by 6 bases, the J end by 6 bases, with 15 bases between. Profiled with immunoSEQ multiplex PCR; TCRdb holds only in-frame clones, not every one. The repertoire consists of 55,000 to 75,000 clones, with approximately 94% occurring once and the leading ten covering 3%. What was sequenced was PBMCs. The rearrangement links TRBV7-6 to TRBJ2-1; weak D call: TRBD2 (5 bases). The sequence was obtained from a human donor in good health. Some clones in this sample may be carry-over from other donors' samples. Here the CDR3 reads CASSDPRRANEQFF. The CDR3 nucleotides read TGTGCCAGCAGTGATCCCCGGCGGGCCAATGAGCAGTTCTTC.